These 4 T cell receptor beta chains originate from one sample sequenced in a study of T-cell reconstitution after alpha-beta-depleted transplantation in children. The authors prepared the TCRbeta library with unique molecular identifiers. TCRdb reprocessed the PCR reads via MiXCR and lists one record per CDR3 protein. The data show roughly 300,000 distinct CDR3 sequences, around 9.6% seen once. The material sequenced was PBMCs from the stem cell graft donor, taken from the stem cell graft. The receptors come from a human donor who donated a stem cell graft to a child with SCID.

In this sample, this clonotype turned up a few times. The chain has TRBV12-3 or TRBV12-4 and TRBJ2-5; TRBD1 is a possible D gene (7 bases). The CDR3 is made up of 14 amino acids. With 5 bases removed from V and 1 base from J, the gap between germline ends came to 11 bases. In nucleotides, the CDR3 is TGTGCCAGCAGTCGGGGGACAGCCCAAGAGACCCAGTACTTC. Protein product: CASSRGTAQETQYF.

This clonotype was counted between two and nine times. The chain combines TRBV10-2 with TRBJ2-7; D may be TRBD1 (6 bases). Germline CDR1 reads WSHSY; CDR2 reads SAAADI. Trimming removed 0 bases from V and 2 bases from J, with 14 bases in between. This CDR3 is built from 16 residues. CDR3 protein: CASSESAWDKPYEQYF. In DNA, the CDR3 is TGCGCCAGCAGTGAGTCAGCCTGGGACAAACCCTACGAGCAGTACTTC.

The chain has TRBV4-2 and TRBJ2-1; TRBD2 matches at 7 bases. The CDR3 has 15 residues. Germline loops: CDR1 LGHNA, CDR2 YNFKEQ. The trim removed 4 bases at V and 4 bases at J, leaving 7 bases unmatched. The DNA of the CDR3 is TGTGCCAGCAGCCCGACTGCTAGCGGTTACAATGAGCAGTTCTTC. Amino acid sequence: CASSPTASGYNEQFF.

The chain recombines TRBV12-3 or TRBV12-4 with TRBJ1-2; 8 bases line up with TRBD1. CDR3 length equals 14 residues. Unmatched junction bases numbered 7, after V lost 4 bases and J lost 6 bases. The CDR3 spells CASSSFGTGNGYTF. For the CDR3, the DNA is TGTGCCAGCAGTTCTTTTGGGACAGGAAATGGCTACACCTTC.